This record concerns one T cell receptor beta chain sequence. These data originate in a study of cytomegalovirus exposure and HLA in healthy donors. It was with 60 Vbeta and 13 Jbeta primers that the PCR ran. Repertoires were generated with immunoSEQ multiplex PCR, while TCRdb's copy carries only in-frame clones and drops some. With more than 200,000 clones in the sample, the ten largest clones hold around 0.95%. Germline V gene sequence: CDR1 SGHRS, CDR2 YFSETQ. V dropped 4 bases and J dropped 1; count of bases not matched to a gene: 6. The CDR3 loop spans 15 amino acids. This sequence was found in a woman in her twenties or thirties in good health and CMV-seropositive. Material: PBMCs. V gene TRBV5-1 combines with J gene TRBJ2-5; TRBD1 matches 8 bases. In nucleotides, the CDR3 is TGCGCCAGCAGCCCTCAGACAGGGGTCCAAGAGACCCAGTACTTC. Residues: CASSPQTGVQETQYF.